This TCR beta chain was obtained from a study of Ad26.COV2.S vaccination and SARS-CoV-2 variants. At the level of the study: Of the COV1001 trial arms, the Ad26.COV2.S arm included the donor. Participants got Ad26.COV2.S intramuscularly, once or twice 56 days apart.

Produced via immunoSEQ multiplex PCR; TCRdb's table is partial and in-frame only. The sample gives around 500,000 clones, 80% to 90% of which show up once; around 1.6% is in the top ten. Treatment noted: some 19 received Ad26.COV2.S at low or high dose, single or two shots; 5 received placebo; per-sample allocation not given. Material that was analyzed had been drawn on day 63 after the first vaccine or placebo injection. Whoever gave the sample was an adult aged 18-55 years in Boston. Source: peripheral blood, taken in a trial of Ad26.COV2.S vaccine versus placebo. This sequence was found in a person between 18 and 60 years old who received the Ad26.COV2.S COVID-19 vaccine or a placebo.

The CDR3 sequence is CASRNRVLYEKLFF. The CDR3 bases are TGTGCCAGCAGAAACAGGGTACTGTATGAAAAACTGTTTTTT. The chain has TRBV2 and TRBJ1-4; tentatively, D is TRBD1 (6 bases). Germline CDR1 is SNHLY and CDR2 is FYNNEI. The CDR3 is 14 amino acids. Trimming took 6 bases from V and 6 from J, leaving 14 bases between them.